This T cell receptor beta chain appears in the sequencing data of a study of blood T cell repertoires in COVID-19. Study at large: The samples span acute and convalescent COVID-19 from the United States, Italy and Spain.

Repertoires were generated with immunoSEQ multiplex PCR, while TCRdb's copy carries only in-frame clones and drops some. The profile shows about 160,000 clones, 87% of them singletons. CDR3 length: 15 amino acids. V dropped 6 bases and J dropped 3; count of bases not matched to a gene: 5. The germline gives CDR1 MNHEY, CDR2 SVGAGI. Individuals drawn from about two dozen US areas were roughly 18 to 89 years old. Participants' own reports of clinical history determined their cohort assignment. The sequenced material came from PBMCs or T cells enriched from blood (not recorded which). The TCR originated in a woman in her thirties or forties who had been exposed to COVID-19. The chain has TRBV6-5 and TRBJ2-1; 10 bases line up with TRBD2. CDR3 nucleotide sequence: TGTGCCAGCAGGCGAGCGGGGGGGGTCTACAATGAGCAGTTCTTC. It encodes CASRRAGGVYNEQFF.